These 32 T cell receptor beta chains originate from one sample sequenced in a study of shared clonotypes between healthy human individuals. The assay was immunoSEQ multiplex PCR, and TCRdb's table has in-frame clones only and misses some. The sample lists about 2.4 million clones; approximately 90% were seen once. Sequenced: naive CD4+ T cells sorted from blood. The subset is: CD45RA+ positively selected. Receptor source: a man between 18 and 35 years old in good health.

The V gene is TRBV4-3, the J gene TRBJ2-7; D is unresolved. Germline values: CDR1 LGHNA, CDR2 YSLEER. V lost 3 bases and J 2 bases, leaving 11 bases between the germline ends. CDR3 length: 14 residues. For the CDR3, the DNA is TGCGCCAGCAGCCACGTACCCCAAACCTACGAGCAGTACTTC. Its protein product is CASSHVPQTYEQYF.

The chain combines TRBV2 with TRBJ2-6; the D gene is possibly TRBD1 (5 bases). Germline values: CDR1 SNHLY, CDR2 FYNNEI. The CDR3 is 18 amino acids. V shed 3 bases and J shed 0 bases, with 15 bases lying between them. The CDR3 reads CASSDPTALGSGANVLTF. The DNA for the CDR3 is TGTGCCAGCAGTGACCCGACAGCATTAGGCTCTGGGGCCAACGTCCTGACTTTC.

This chain links TRBV29-1 with TRBJ2-7; TRBD1 matches at 7 bases. Trimming removed 7 bases from V and 1 base from J; junction bases left unmatched: 4. CDR1 is SQVTM, CDR2 ANQGSEA, per germline. The CDR3 length is 12 residues. The CDR3 sequence is CSAEDRSYEQYF. CDR3 DNA sequence: TGCAGCGCCGAGGACAGGTCCTACGAGCAGTACTTC.

On this clone: Other DNA sequences of this sample code for an identical CDR3. Here the CDR3 DNA reads TGCGCCAGCAGCTTGGCAGGGGATGGCTACACCTTC. This sequence encodes CASSLAGDGYTF. This sequence joins TRBV5-1 and TRBJ1-2, with D maybe TRBD1 (6 bases). The V and J ends lost 0 bases and 6 bases respectively, with 6 bases between them. CDR3 length equals 12 residues. Per germline, CDR1 SGHRS and CDR2 YFSETQ.

The chain employs TRBV5-1 and TRBJ1-2; D not resolved. The CDR3 runs to 12 residues. Germline values: CDR1 SGHRS, CDR2 YFSETQ. V was trimmed by 7 bases and J by 2 bases, leaving 9 bases between them. CDR3 nucleotide sequence: TGCGCCAGCTCCGTCGGGAACTATGGCTACACCTTC. It is translated as CASSVGNYGYTF.

This chain connects TRBV11-2 to TRBJ2-1, with D perhaps TRBD1 (6 bases). The germline CDR1 and CDR2 sequences are SGHAT and FQNNGV. The CDR3 is made up of 15 amino acids. V dropped 1 base and J dropped 10 bases, with 17 bases sitting between them. CDR3 sequence (DNA): TGTGCCAGCAGCTTAGTATCTGGACTTGGGGGCGAGCAGTTCTTC. Protein sequence: CASSLVSGLGGEQFF.

This chain connects TRBV4-3 to TRBJ2-3; TRBD1 is a possible D gene (6 bases). Per the germline V gene, CDR1 is LGHNA and CDR2 is YSLEER. The V end lost 1 base, the J end lost 6 bases, and 17 bases lay between the germline ends. This CDR3 has 16 amino acids. The CDR3 DNA reads TGCGCCAGCAGCCAAGGGTGGGGGCTTCCCCCGGATACGCAGTATTTT. Protein sequence: CASSQGWGLPPDTQYF.

The chain couples TRBV5-7 to TRBJ2-7; 8 nucleotides align to TRBD1. TRBV5-7 is an open reading frame, and its role is uncertain. The ends lost 4 bases at V and 6 bases at J; junction bases unmatched: 15. This CDR3 has 16 amino acids. For the CDR3, the DNA is TGTGCCAGCAGCAAGTGGACAGGGCTTAGGTTAGGCGAGCAGTACTTC. This encodes CASSKWTGLRLGEQYF.

This chain joins TRBV27 and TRBJ1-5, with TRBD1 matching 8 bases. The ends lost 5 bases at V and 6 bases at J; junction bases unmatched: 6. The CDR3 is 14 residues long. Germline V gives CDR1 MNHEY, CDR2 SMNVEV (reference sequence). The CDR3 nucleotides read TGTGCCAGCAGTCCTCAGGGGGCCGGTCAGCCCCAGCATTTT. The encoded protein is CASSPQGAGQPQHF.

The DNA for the CDR3 is TGTGCCAGCAGTCGGGACAGGGACAATGAAGCTTTCTTT. This gives the protein CASSRDRDNEAFF. The V gene is TRBV6-5, the J gene TRBJ1-1, with TRBD1 matching over 9 bases. V trimming: 5 bases; J trimming: 7 bases; junction bases outside the gene matches: 5. The CDR3 consists of 13 residues. Looked up from germline, CDR1 is MNHEY and CDR2 is SVGAGI.

The rearrangement uses TRBV7-6 and TRBJ1-2, with D possibly being TRBD1 (5 bases). The CDR3 is 14 residues long. Germline lookup yields CDR1 SGHVS and CDR2 FNYEAQ. Trimming removed 1 base at V and 4 bases at J, with 10 bases between. The CDR3 bases are TGTGCCAGCAGCTTAGGAGGGCAGGGCTATGGCTACACCTTC. Its translation is CASSLGGQGYGYTF.

On this clone: Other nucleotide sequences in the sample specify the same CDR3. The chain uses TRBV30 and TRBJ2-7, with D tentatively TRBD1 (5 bases). The CDR3 length is 11 residues. Germline CDR1 and CDR2: GTSNPN and SVGIG (reference sequence). Trimming removed 3 bases at V and 4 bases at J, with 7 bases between. CDR3 amino acids: CAWRGLYEQYF. CDR3 sequence (DNA): TGTGCCTGGAGGGGGCTTTACGAGCAGTACTTC.

Turning to this clone: The sample has other DNA sequences that encode this CDR3 too. The gene calls are TRBV7-2 and TRBJ2-7; D uncertain. The length of the CDR3 is 12 residues. Germline V gives CDR1 SGHTA, CDR2 FQGNSA. V lost 3 bases, J lost 3 bases, and 6 bases lay in between. The chain's CDR3 is CASSLDHYEQYF. CDR3 DNA: TGTGCCAGCAGCTTGGATCACTACGAGCAGTACTTC. Full variable domain (missing parts from reference TRBV7-2 and TRBJ2-7): GAGVSQSPSNKVTEKGKDVELRCDPISGHTALYWYRQSLGQGLEFLIYFQGNSAPDKSGLPSDRFSAERTGGSVSTLTIQRTQQEDSAVYLCASSLDHYEQYFGPGTRLTVT.

The chain employs TRBV7-2 and TRBJ2-1; no reliable D call. V dropped 1 base and J dropped 7 bases, with 17 bases sitting between them. CDR3 size: 16 residues. The germline V gene encodes CDR1 SGHTA and CDR2 FQGNSA. The chain's CDR3 is CASSLVAGLAHNEQFF. The CDR3, as DNA: TGTGCCAGCAGCTTAGTGGCCGGGTTGGCCCATAATGAGCAGTTCTTC. Complete variable domain (other parts from reference TRBV7-2 and TRBJ2-1): GAGVSQSPSNKVTEKGKDVELRCDPISGHTALYWYRQSLGQGLEFLIYFQGNSAPDKSGLPSDRFSAERTGGSVSTLTIQRTQQEDSAVYLCASSLVAGLAHNEQFFGPGTRLTVL.

The chain has TRBV6-6 and TRBJ2-1; TRBD2 aligns across 7 bases. CDR3 length: 16 amino acids. J lost 8 bases, V lost 2 bases, and 12 bases had no gene match. The germline V gene encodes CDR1 MNHNY and CDR2 SVGAGI (reference sequence). This chain's CDR3 is CASSYPFGGSIYEQFF. Here the CDR3 DNA reads TGTGCCAGCAGTTACCCCTTCGGCGGGAGTATCTATGAGCAGTTCTTC.

V and J are TRBV7-9 and TRBJ2-1; possible D gene TRBD2, 6 bases. Trimming pared 5 bases from V and 8 bases from J, leaving 16 bases between. The germline gives CDR1 SEHNR, CDR2 FQNEAQ (reference sequence). CDR3 length: 14 residues. CDR3 sequence: CASSLTREEDEQFF. The CDR3 DNA follows: TGTGCCAGCAGCCTAACTAGGGAGGAGGATGAGCAGTTCTTC.

The J gene is TRBJ2-5, the V gene TRBV5-1, with 10 nucleotides matching TRBD1. This CDR3 region has 16 residues. CDR1 and CDR2 from the germline V gene are SGHRS and YFSETQ. V lost 4 bases, J lost 1 base, and 7 bases stayed unmatched. The CDR3 loop reads CASSGAGTGVQETQYF. In DNA form, the CDR3 reads TGCGCCAGCAGCGGAGCCGGGACAGGGGTCCAAGAGACCCAGTACTTC.

This sequence joins TRBV30 and TRBJ2-7, with D tentatively TRBD1 or TRBD2 (5 bases each). The CDR3 length is 11 residues. Per germline, CDR1 GTSNPN and CDR2 SVGIG (reference sequence). V was pared by 0 bases and J by 10 bases, with 10 bases between. This CDR3 reads CAWSVLGPQYF. CDR3 DNA: TGTGCCTGGAGTGTACTGGGACCACAGTACTTC.

This chain joins TRBV6-5 and TRBJ1-2; D not certain. Trimming pared 5 bases from V and 8 bases from J, leaving 12 bases between. This CDR3 spans 12 amino acids. Germline V gene data show CDR1 as MNHEY and CDR2 as SVGAGI. This CDR3 reads CASSSWPSGYTF. CDR3 sequence (DNA): TGTGCCAGCAGTAGCTGGCCTTCCGGCTACACCTTC.

This rearrangement joins TRBV5-1 to TRBJ2-2; the D gene could be TRBD1 or TRBD2 (5 bases each). This CDR3 region has 15 residues. V was pared by 4 bases and J by 2 bases, with 12 bases between. Germline V gives CDR1 SGHRS, CDR2 YFSETQ. DNA for the CDR3: TGCGCCAGCAGCCCCCTGGGGGAAAACACCGGGGAGCTGTTTTTT. Amino acids: CASSPLGENTGELFF.

The genes are TRBV7-3 and TRBJ2-5; 10 nucleotides match TRBD1. J was trimmed by 5 bases and V by 1 base; bases with no gene match: 4. CDR3 length equals 15 residues. Germline lookup yields CDR1 SGHTA and CDR2 FQGTGA. The CDR3 reads CASSLSGGQGETQYF. In nucleotides, the CDR3 is TGTGCCAGCAGCTTAAGCGGGGGACAGGGGGAGACCCAGTACTTC.

The chain uses TRBV10-3 and TRBJ1-1; maybe TRBD1 (5 bases). Germline CDR1 is ENHRY and CDR2 is SYGVKD. Trimming took off 5 bases at V and 6 bases at J, with 13 bases between the two ends. This CDR3 contains 13 residues. The chain's CDR3 is CAISMVGTPEAFF. The CDR3 nucleotides read TGTGCCATCAGTATGGTGGGGACCCCTGAAGCTTTCTTT.

Turning to this clone: In the same sample, other DNA sequences code for this CDR3. The chain is built from TRBV7-9 and TRBJ2-6, with TRBD1 as a possible D gene (6 bases). This CDR3 is 15 amino acids long. V shed 5 bases and J shed 1 base, with 9 bases lying between them. Germline CDR1 reads SEHNR; CDR2 reads FQNEAQ (reference sequence). CDR3 nucleotide sequence: TGTGCCAGCAGCCCTCAGGGGTCTGGGGCCAACGTCCTGACTTTC. Its translation is CASSPQGSGANVLTF.

The chain uses TRBV7-2 and TRBJ2-1, with 7 bases lining up with TRBD2. CDR1 is SGHTA, CDR2 FQGNSA, per germline. The ends lost 3 bases at V and 5 bases at J; junction bases unmatched: 4. CDR3 size: 14 residues. The CDR3 DNA sequence: TGTGCCAGCAGCTTGGCGACTAGCCACAATGAGCAGTTCTTC. It is translated as CASSLATSHNEQFF.

The count of this clone is one. The chain carries TRBV25-1 and TRBJ1-1; 7 bases line up with TRBD1. V trimming: 2 bases; J trimming: 10 bases; junction bases outside the gene matches: 7. Germline CDR1 is MGHDK and CDR2 is SYGVNS. The CDR3 runs to 13 residues. The CDR3 nucleotides read TGTGCCAGCAGTGAACCGGGACAGAAGCGAGCTTTCTTT. Its protein is CASSEPGQKRAFF.

Points on this clone: This CDR3 is also generated by other DNA sequences in the sample. CDR3 residues: CASSLAGHSYEQYF. CDR3 bases: TGCGCCAGCAGCTTGGCGGGACACAGTTACGAGCAGTACTTC. This sequence joins TRBV5-1 and TRBJ2-7, with D possibly being TRBD1 (6 bases). V shed 0 bases and J shed 4 bases, with 11 bases lying between them. From germline, CDR1 is SGHRS and CDR2 YFSETQ. The CDR3 is 14 amino acids.

The chain carries TRBV7-2 and TRBJ2-1, with D tentatively TRBD1 or TRBD2 (5 bases each). CDR3 length: 15 amino acids. Germline CDR1 and CDR2: SGHTA and FQGNSA. V was cut by 1 base and J by 6 bases, with 13 bases left in between. CDR3: CASSLGDGMFNEQFF. CDR3 nucleotides: TGTGCCAGCAGCTTAGGGGACGGGATGTTCAATGAGCAGTTCTTC.

The chain is built from TRBV14 and TRBJ1-4; D is ambiguous. The CDR3 extends over 13 amino acids. V was pared by 6 bases and J by 6 bases, with 11 bases between. CDR1 is SGHDN, CDR2 FVKESK, per germline. CDR3 sequence reads: CASRRQTHEKLFF. The CDR3 DNA is TGTGCCAGCAGGAGGCAGACTCATGAAAAACTGTTTTTT.

This clone was counted a single time. Other DNA sequences in this sample translate to the same CDR3. V gene TRBV6-1 combines with J gene TRBJ1-1; D perhaps matches TRBD1 (5 bases). Germline assignment: CDR1 MNHNS and CDR2 SASEGT. Deletions cut 2 bases from V and 5 bases from J, with 9 bases between. The CDR3 extends over 13 amino acids. CDR3 sequence reads: CASSEQGGTEAFF. The CDR3 DNA reads TGTGCCAGCAGTGAACAGGGCGGGACTGAAGCTTTCTTT.

V and J are TRBV19 and TRBJ2-3, with D hard to call. V was cut by 7 bases and J by 2 bases, with 10 bases left in between. The CDR3 sequence is 13 residues long. Germline CDR1 and CDR2: LNHDA and SQIVND (reference sequence). As DNA, the CDR3 is TGTGCCAGTACAGGAAACTACACAGATACGCAGTATTTT. This translates into CASTGNYTDTQYF.

This clone was seen just once. The V call is TRBV2, the J call TRBJ1-6; 7 bases map to TRBD1. The V and J ends lost 3 bases and 7 bases, in that order; junction bases with no gene match: 9. The germline V gene has CDR1 SNHLY and CDR2 FYNNEI. The CDR3 length is 16 residues. The chain's CDR3 is CASSDSQGQINSPLHF. The CDR3 region has the DNA TGTGCCAGCAGTGATTCTCAGGGACAGATAAATTCACCCCTCCACTTT.

V and J are TRBV5-1 and TRBJ2-5, with D possibly being TRBD2 (6 bases). The CDR3 has 15 amino acids. Trimming removed 4 bases from V and 4 bases from J, with 17 bases in between. The V gene's germline CDR1 is SGHRS and CDR2 YFSETQ. This CDR3 reads CASSLGGNLGETQYF. For the CDR3, the DNA is TGCGCCAGCAGCCTGGGGGGAAACCTGGGAGAGACCCAGTACTTC.